This TCR beta chain comes out of a study of blood T cell repertoires in COVID-19. Background on the study: T cells, B-cell-depleted T cells, or PBMCs supplied cDNA or gDNA.

The V end was cut by 0 bases, the J end by 4 bases, with 7 bases between. The CDR3 is made up of 13 amino acids. Per germline, CDR1 MNHNY and CDR2 SVGAGI (reference sequence). TCRdb keeps only in-frame clones here, not all; method: immunoSEQ multiplex PCR. Of over 150,000 clones detected, less than 90% appear once; the ten largest clones hold around 8%. The receptor was derived from a woman in her 70s with COVID-19, enrolled during active disease. V usage is TRBV6-6 and J usage is TRBJ2-7, with a weak D call TRBD2 (5 bases). Specimen: peripheral blood. As DNA, the CDR3 is TGTGCCAGCAGTTACTCCACTAGTTACGAGCAGTACTTC. Encoded protein: CASSYSTSYEQYF.